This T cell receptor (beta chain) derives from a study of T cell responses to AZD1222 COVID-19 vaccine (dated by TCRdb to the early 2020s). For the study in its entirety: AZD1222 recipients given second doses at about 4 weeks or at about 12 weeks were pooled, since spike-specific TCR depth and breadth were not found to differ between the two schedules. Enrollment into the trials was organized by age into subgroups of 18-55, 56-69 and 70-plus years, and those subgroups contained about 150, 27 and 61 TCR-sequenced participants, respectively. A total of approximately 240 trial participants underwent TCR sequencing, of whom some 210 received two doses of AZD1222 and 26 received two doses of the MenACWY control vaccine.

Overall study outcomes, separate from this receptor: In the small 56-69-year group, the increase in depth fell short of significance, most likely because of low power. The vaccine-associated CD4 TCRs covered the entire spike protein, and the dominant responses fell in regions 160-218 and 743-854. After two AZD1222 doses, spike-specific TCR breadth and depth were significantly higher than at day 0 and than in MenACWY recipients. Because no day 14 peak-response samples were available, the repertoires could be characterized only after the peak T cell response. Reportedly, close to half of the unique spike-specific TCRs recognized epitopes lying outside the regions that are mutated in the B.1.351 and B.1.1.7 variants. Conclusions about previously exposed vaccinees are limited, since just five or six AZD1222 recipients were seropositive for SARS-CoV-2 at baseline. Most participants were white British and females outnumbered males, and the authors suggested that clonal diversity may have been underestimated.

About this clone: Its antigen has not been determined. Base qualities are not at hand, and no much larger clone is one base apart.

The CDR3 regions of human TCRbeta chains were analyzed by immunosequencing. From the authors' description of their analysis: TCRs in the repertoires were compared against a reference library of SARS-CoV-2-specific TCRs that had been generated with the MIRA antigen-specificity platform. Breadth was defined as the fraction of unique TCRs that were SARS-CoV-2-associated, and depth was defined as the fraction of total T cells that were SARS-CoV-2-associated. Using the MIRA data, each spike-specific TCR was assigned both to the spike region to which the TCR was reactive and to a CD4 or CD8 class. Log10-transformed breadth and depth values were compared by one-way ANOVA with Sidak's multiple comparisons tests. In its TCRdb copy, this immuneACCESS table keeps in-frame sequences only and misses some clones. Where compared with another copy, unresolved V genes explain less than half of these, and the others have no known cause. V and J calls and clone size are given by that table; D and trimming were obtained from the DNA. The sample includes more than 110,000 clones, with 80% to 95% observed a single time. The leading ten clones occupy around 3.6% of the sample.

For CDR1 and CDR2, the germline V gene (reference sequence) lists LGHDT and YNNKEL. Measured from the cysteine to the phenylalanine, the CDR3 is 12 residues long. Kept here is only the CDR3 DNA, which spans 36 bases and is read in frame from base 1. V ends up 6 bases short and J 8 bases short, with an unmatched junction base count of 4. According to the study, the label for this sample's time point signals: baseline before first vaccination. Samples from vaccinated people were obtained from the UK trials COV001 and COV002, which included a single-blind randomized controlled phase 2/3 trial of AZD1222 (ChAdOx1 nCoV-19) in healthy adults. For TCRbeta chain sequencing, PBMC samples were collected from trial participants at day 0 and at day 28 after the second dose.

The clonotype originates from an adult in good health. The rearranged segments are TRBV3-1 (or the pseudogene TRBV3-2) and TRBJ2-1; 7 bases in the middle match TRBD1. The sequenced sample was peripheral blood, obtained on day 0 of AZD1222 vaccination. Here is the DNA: TGTGCCAGCAGTCGTGACAGGGATGAGCAGTTCTTC. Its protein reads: CASSRDRDEQFF.